A single T cell receptor (beta chain) is shown here with its context. What it binds is not known. Other nucleotide sequences from this sample produce the same CDR3. Assay used: immunoSEQ multiplex PCR; TCRdb lists only in-frame clones, some missing. This table holds about a million clones, around three quarters found once. The V and J ends lost 0 bases and 4 bases respectively, with 8 bases between them. The germline CDR1 and CDR2 sequences are SNHLY and FYNNEI. This CDR3 has 14 amino acids. The sample comes from a study of shared clonotypes between healthy human individuals. Study observations and caveats: Non-shared clonotypes were found to have lower generation probabilities than the clonotypes that were shared by all four of the sorted-subset donors. The study sampled only blood, and tissue repertoires likely differ. Clonotype sharing across several donors was observed for approximately 5% of naive CD4 clonotypes.

The TCR comes from a man younger than 35 in good health. Some clones in this sample may be carry-over from other donors' samples. The rearrangement uses TRBV2 and TRBJ2-3; D unclear. The sequenced material came from memory CD4+ T cells from PBMCs. Subset given: CD45RA-negative fraction. The DNA of the CDR3 is TGTGCCAGCAGTGAAGCGCTACCTCCAGATACGCAGTATTTT. This translates into CASSEALPPDTQYF. Filled out from reference TRBV2 and TRBJ2-3, the complete variable domain reads EPEVTQTPSHQVTQMGQEVILRCVPISNHLYFYWYRQILGQKVEFLVSFYNNEISEKSEIFDDQFSVERPDGSNFTLKIRSTKLEDSAMYFCASSEALPPDTQYFGPGTRLTVL.